A selection of T cell receptor beta chains follows, all from one sample in a study of beta chain features in type 1 diabetes. Only in-frame clones appear in the TCRdb table, and some are missing; sequencing was by immunoSEQ multiplex PCR. Of over 700,000 clones in the sample, 17% were seen once. The sequenced sample was naive CD4+ T cells from blood. Source of these receptors: a woman aged 18 to 35 in good health. Each CDR3 is given with its conserved first and last residue. Fields, in order: J gene, clone size, V gene, D gene, CDR3 protein, CDR3 DNA. The D gene is left open where the match is weak. Clone size is given for some rows only: seen once, a few or many times, or a class if the clone is expanded.

j_gene: TRBJ1-2
abundance: few
v_gene: TRBV27
d_gene: .
CDR3aa: CASSSRGVDGYTF
CDR3nt: TGTGCCAGCAGTTCCCGAGGGGTGGATGGCTACACCTTC

j_gene: TRBJ2-3
abundance: .
v_gene: TRBV6-1
d_gene: .
CDR3aa: CASSDGYTQYF
CDR3nt: TGTGCCAGCAGTGATGGGTATACGCAGTATTTT

j_gene: TRBJ2-7
abundance: once
v_gene: TRBV6-5
d_gene: TRBD1
CDR3aa: CASSRQGPYEQYF
CDR3nt: TGTGCCAGCAGCAGACAGGGACCCTACGAGCAGTACTTC

j_gene: TRBJ2-5
abundance: few
v_gene: TRBV7-2
d_gene: .
CDR3aa: CASSPTLLETQYF
CDR3nt: TGTGCCAGCAGCCCAACCTTGTTAGAGACCCAGTACTTC

j_gene: TRBJ2-1
abundance: .
v_gene: TRBV5-1
d_gene: .
CDR3aa: CASSLPRSGEQFF
CDR3nt: TGCGCCAGCAGCCTACCCCGGTCCGGTGAGCAGTTCTTC

j_gene: TRBJ2-3
abundance: few
v_gene: TRBV28
d_gene: TRBD2
CDR3aa: CASGPGTSGSWDTQYF
CDR3nt: TGTGCCAGCGGTCCCGGGACTAGCGGGAGTTGGGATACGCAGTATTTT

j_gene: TRBJ1-3
abundance: few
v_gene: TRBV4-3
d_gene: .
CDR3aa: CASSQDVGNTIYF
CDR3nt: TGCGCCAGCAGCCAAGATGTGGGAAACACCATATATTTT

j_gene: TRBJ2-7
abundance: .
v_gene: TRBV28
d_gene: .
CDR3aa: CASSLSVQAYEQYF
CDR3nt: TGTGCCAGCAGTTTATCCGTACAGGCCTACGAGCAGTACTTC

j_gene: TRBJ1-5
abundance: few
v_gene: TRBV19
d_gene: .
CDR3aa: CASSIGAGTDYYSNQPQHF
CDR3nt: TGTGCCAGTAGTATCGGAGCCGGGACGGATTACTATAGCAATCAGCCCCAGCATTTT

j_gene: TRBJ2-7
abundance: .
v_gene: TRBV6-5
d_gene: .
CDR3aa: CASSPGRHSYEQYF
CDR3nt: TGTGCCAGCAGTCCGGGACGGCACTCCTACGAGCAGTACTTC

j_gene: TRBJ2-7
abundance: .
v_gene: TRBV15
d_gene: TRBD2
CDR3aa: CATSRDLLAGIHEQYF
CDR3nt: TGTGCCACCAGCAGAGATCTGCTAGCGGGAATCCACGAGCAGTACTTC

j_gene: TRBJ2-1
abundance: few
v_gene: TRBV18
d_gene: .
CDR3aa: CASSPVGGDNEQFF
CDR3nt: TGTGCCAGCTCACCAGTCGGGGGAGACAATGAGCAGTTCTTC

j_gene: TRBJ1-2
abundance: .
v_gene: TRBV10-3
d_gene: .
CDR3aa: CAISDEHHYGYTF
CDR3nt: TGTGCCATCAGTGACGAACACCACTATGGCTACACCTTC

j_gene: TRBJ2-7
abundance: few
v_gene: TRBV2
d_gene: .
CDR3aa: CASSGPLRGKLYEQYF
CDR3nt: TGTGCCAGCAGTGGACCGCTGAGGGGAAAACTCTACGAGCAGTACTTC

j_gene: TRBJ2-3
abundance: few
v_gene: TRBV7-2
d_gene: TRBD2
CDR3aa: CASSLGRLAGSDTQYF
CDR3nt: TGTGCCAGCAGCTTAGGTCGCCTAGCGGGTTCAGATACGCAGTATTTT

j_gene: TRBJ2-7
abundance: .
v_gene: TRBV5-6
d_gene: TRBD2
CDR3aa: CASSLLGSGSPYEQYF
CDR3nt: TGTGCCAGCAGCTTGCTGGGGAGCGGGAGCCCCTACGAGCAGTACTTC

j_gene: TRBJ2-1
abundance: .
v_gene: TRBV7-3
d_gene: .
CDR3aa: CASSLSRDNEQFF
CDR3nt: TGTGCCAGCAGCTTATCTAGGGACAATGAGCAGTTCTTC

j_gene: TRBJ1-2
abundance: few
v_gene: TRBV6-5
d_gene: .
CDR3aa: CASSYSAGDYGYTF
CDR3nt: TGTGCCAGCAGTTACTCAGCAGGCGACTATGGCTACACCTTC

j_gene: TRBJ2-7
abundance: few
v_gene: TRBV11-3
d_gene: TRBD2
CDR3aa: CASSYRSGNLYEQYF
CDR3nt: TGTGCCAGCAGCTACCGTAGCGGGAATCTATACGAGCAGTACTTC

j_gene: TRBJ2-1
abundance: .
v_gene: TRBV7-9
d_gene: .
CDR3aa: CASSLPGSYNEQFF
CDR3nt: TGTGCCAGCAGCTTACCGGGTTCCTACAATGAGCAGTTCTTC

j_gene: TRBJ2-7
abundance: .
v_gene: TRBV19
d_gene: .
CDR3aa: CASSIDSNYEQYF
CDR3nt: TGTGCCAGTAGTATCGACAGCAACTACGAGCAGTACTTC

j_gene: TRBJ2-6
abundance: .
v_gene: TRBV6-7
d_gene: TRBD1
CDR3aa: CASSYREGRTGTLWANVLTF
CDR3nt: TGTGCCAGCAGTTACCGCGAGGGCAGGACAGGGACACTCTGGGCCAACGTCCTGACTTTC

j_gene: TRBJ2-5
abundance: .
v_gene: TRBV28
d_gene: TRBD2
CDR3aa: CASSSPLAGVETQYF
CDR3nt: TGTGCCAGCAGCTCCCCACTAGCGGGAGTCGAGACCCAGTACTTC

j_gene: TRBJ2-7
abundance: few
v_gene: TRBV6-6
d_gene: TRBD2
CDR3aa: CASSYTERGASEQYF
CDR3nt: TGTGCCAGCAGTTACACGGAGCGGGGGGCGAGCGAGCAGTACTTC

j_gene: TRBJ2-5
abundance: .
v_gene: TRBV5-1
d_gene: .
CDR3aa: CASSLGSVSVQETQYF
CDR3nt: TGCGCCAGCAGCTTGGGTTCCGTTAGCGTACAAGAGACCCAGTACTTC

j_gene: TRBJ2-1
abundance: .
v_gene: TRBV6-5
d_gene: .
CDR3aa: CASSSYIRYNEQFF
CDR3nt: TGTGCCAGCAGTTCATACATTCGTTACAATGAGCAGTTCTTC

j_gene: TRBJ2-1
abundance: .
v_gene: TRBV27
d_gene: .
CDR3aa: CASSPRGGGSSYNEQFF
CDR3nt: TGTGCCAGCAGTCCCCGTGGCGGAGGAAGCTCCTACAATGAGCAGTTCTTC

j_gene: TRBJ2-2
abundance: few
v_gene: TRBV5-1
d_gene: .
CDR3aa: CASSSAGEGTGELFF
CDR3nt: TGCGCCAGCAGCTCCGCGGGTGAGGGAACCGGGGAGCTGTTTTTT

j_gene: TRBJ2-7
abundance: .
v_gene: TRBV19
d_gene: TRBD2
CDR3aa: CASSIRLAGEGGYEQYF
CDR3nt: TGTGCCAGTAGTATCCGACTAGCGGGAGAGGGCGGGTACGAGCAGTACTTC

j_gene: TRBJ2-3
abundance: few
v_gene: TRBV6-5
d_gene: TRBD2
CDR3aa: CASSYSGTSGSYTQYF
CDR3nt: TGTGCCAGCAGTTACTCCGGGACTAGCGGTTCCTATACGCAGTATTTT

j_gene: TRBJ2-6
abundance: .
v_gene: TRBV5-4
d_gene: .
CDR3aa: CASSWTYSTGANVLTF
CDR3nt: TGTGCCAGCAGCTGGACATACAGTACTGGGGCCAACGTCCTGACTTTC

j_gene: TRBJ2-3
abundance: .
v_gene: TRBV4-3
d_gene: .
CDR3aa: CASSQDTRDFGFSDTQYF
CDR3nt: TGCGCCAGCAGCCAAGACACCCGGGATTTCGGTTTTTCAGATACGCAGTATTTT

j_gene: TRBJ2-7
abundance: few
v_gene: TRBV29-1
d_gene: TRBD1
CDR3aa: CSDRRGFGGTSPYEQYF
CDR3nt: TGCAGCGACCGCAGGGGGTTTGGAGGCACCAGCCCCTACGAGCAGTACTTC

j_gene: TRBJ2-7
abundance: .
v_gene: TRBV4-2
d_gene: TRBD1
CDR3aa: CASSQGWDRGNYEQYF
CDR3nt: TGTGCCAGCAGCCAAGGGTGGGACAGGGGCAACTACGAGCAGTACTTC

j_gene: TRBJ2-1
abundance: .
v_gene: TRBV7-8
d_gene: TRBD2
CDR3aa: CASSYLAGGNNEQFF
CDR3nt: TGTGCCAGCAGCTATCTAGCGGGAGGCAACAATGAGCAGTTCTTC

j_gene: TRBJ2-2
abundance: .
v_gene: TRBV7-9
d_gene: TRBD1
CDR3aa: CASSQGQVRAGELFF
CDR3nt: TGTGCCAGCAGCCAAGGACAGGTTAGAGCCGGGGAGCTGTTTTTT

j_gene: TRBJ1-2
abundance: .
v_gene: TRBV6-1
d_gene: .
CDR3aa: CASSAKGTSYGYTF
CDR3nt: TGTGCCAGCAGTGCCAAGGGGACCAGCTATGGCTACACCTTC

j_gene: TRBJ2-1
abundance: few
v_gene: TRBV6-6
d_gene: TRBD2
CDR3aa: CATREGFSYNEQFF
CDR3nt: TGTGCCACCCGGGAGGGGTTTTCCTACAATGAGCAGTTCTTC

j_gene: TRBJ1-1
abundance: .
v_gene: TRBV4-3
d_gene: TRBD1
CDR3aa: CASSQEKDRGAFF
CDR3nt: TGCGCCAGCAGCCAAGAGAAGGACAGGGGAGCTTTCTTT

j_gene: TRBJ2-1
abundance: few
v_gene: TRBV11-2
d_gene: TRBD2
CDR3aa: CASSLDSGRVGLADNEQFF
CDR3nt: TGTGCCAGCAGCTTAGATTCGGGCAGGGTAGGACTAGCGGACAATGAGCAGTTCTTC